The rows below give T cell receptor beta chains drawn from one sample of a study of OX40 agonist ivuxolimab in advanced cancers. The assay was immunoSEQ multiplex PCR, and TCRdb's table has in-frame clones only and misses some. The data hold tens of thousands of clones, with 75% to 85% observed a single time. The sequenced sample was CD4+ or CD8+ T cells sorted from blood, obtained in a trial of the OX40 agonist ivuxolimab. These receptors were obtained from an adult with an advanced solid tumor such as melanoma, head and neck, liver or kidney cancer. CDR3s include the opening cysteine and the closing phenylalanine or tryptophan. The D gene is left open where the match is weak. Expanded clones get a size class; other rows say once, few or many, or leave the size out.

cdr3_nt: TGTGCCAGCAGCCTGTCGGCGGAGCACTATGGCTACACCTTC
cdr3_aa: CASSLSAEHYGYTF
v_call: TRBV27
j_call: TRBJ1-2
clone_size: .
d_call: .

cdr3_nt: TGTGCCAGCAGTTTTATCGGGGATTACGAGCAGTACTTC
cdr3_aa: CASSFIGDYEQYF
v_call: TRBV6-1
j_call: TRBJ2-7
clone_size: few
d_call: .

cdr3_nt: TGTGCCAGCAGCAAAGAGGGGGACCGCAATCAGCCCCAGCATTTT
cdr3_aa: CASSKEGDRNQPQHF
v_call: TRBV21-1
j_call: TRBJ1-5
clone_size: large
d_call: .

cdr3_nt: TGTGCCAGCAGCCCCAGACCCCCGGAGCAGTTCTTC
cdr3_aa: CASSPRPPEQFF
v_call: TRBV5-8
j_call: TRBJ2-1
clone_size: once
d_call: .

cdr3_nt: TGTGCCAGCAGTTTTTCTTCAGGGGATCCTACAGCCAAAAACATTCAGTACTTC
cdr3_aa: CASSFSSGDPTAKNIQYF
v_call: TRBV28
j_call: TRBJ2-4
clone_size: .
d_call: .

cdr3_nt: TGTGCCAGCAGCGGAGACTCAGACTACGAGCAGTACTTC
cdr3_aa: CASSGDSDYEQYF
v_call: TRBV7-9
j_call: TRBJ2-7
clone_size: once
d_call: .

cdr3_nt: TGTGCCAGCACTACAGGGGGGGGAGCTCCTGAAGCTTTCTTT
cdr3_aa: CASTTGGGAPEAFF
v_call: TRBV6-6
j_call: TRBJ1-1
clone_size: .
d_call: TRBD1

cdr3_nt: TGCGCCAGCATAGAAGTAGGCACAGATACGCAGTATTTT
cdr3_aa: CASIEVGTDTQYF
v_call: TRBV5-1
j_call: TRBJ2-3
clone_size: .
d_call: .

cdr3_nt: TGTGCCACGGTAACCGTTACTGAAGCTTTCTTT
cdr3_aa: CATVTVTEAFF
v_call: TRBV19
j_call: TRBJ1-1
clone_size: .
d_call: .

cdr3_nt: TGCGCCAGCAGCCTTGGGGAGTGGGGCACTGAAGCTTTCTTT
cdr3_aa: CASSLGEWGTEAFF
v_call: TRBV10-2
j_call: TRBJ1-1
clone_size: few
d_call: .

cdr3_nt: TGTGCCAGCAGCTTAGGCCTAGCGGGAGTCCCCCCCAATGAGCAGTTCTTC
cdr3_aa: CASSLGLAGVPPNEQFF
v_call: TRBV13
j_call: TRBJ2-1
clone_size: .
d_call: TRBD2

cdr3_nt: TGTGCCAGCAGTGACGCCCCGGATCTAACTGAAGCTTTCTTT
cdr3_aa: CASSDAPDLTEAFF
v_call: TRBV6-6
j_call: TRBJ1-1
clone_size: .
d_call: .

cdr3_nt: TGTGCCAGCAGTTTCTTAGCGGGGGGGCCCTACAATGAGCAGTTCTTC
cdr3_aa: CASSFLAGGPYNEQFF
v_call: TRBV27
j_call: TRBJ2-1
clone_size: .
d_call: TRBD2

cdr3_nt: TGTGCCAGCAGCATCCCCCCCAGCACAGATACGCAGTATTTT
cdr3_aa: CASSIPPSTDTQYF
v_call: TRBV9
j_call: TRBJ2-3
clone_size: .
d_call: .

cdr3_nt: TGTGCCAGCAGCTTTACCTACGAGCAGTACTTC
cdr3_aa: CASSFTYEQYF
v_call: TRBV7-9
j_call: TRBJ2-7
clone_size: few
d_call: .

cdr3_nt: TGTGCCAGCAGTCTTCCGACTAGCGGGGGACCAGATACGCAGTATTTT
cdr3_aa: CASSLPTSGGPDTQYF
v_call: TRBV2
j_call: TRBJ2-3
clone_size: .
d_call: TRBD2

cdr3_nt: TGTGCCAGTGCAATGACTAGCGGGGGCAACAATGAGCAGTTCTTC
cdr3_aa: CASAMTSGGNNEQFF
v_call: TRBV19
j_call: TRBJ2-1
clone_size: few
d_call: TRBD2

cdr3_nt: TGTGCCAGCAGCTTGATTGTAGCTGAAGCTTTCTTT
cdr3_aa: CASSLIVAEAFF
v_call: TRBV7-9
j_call: TRBJ1-1
clone_size: once
d_call: .

cdr3_nt: TGTGCCAGCAGCTTAAATTCGGCGGGAGCGGGCTACACCTTC
cdr3_aa: CASSLNSAGAGYTF
v_call: TRBV7-9
j_call: TRBJ1-2
clone_size: .
d_call: .

cdr3_nt: TGCGCCAGCAGTGAGCGATTAACCGCGGGAGGTGCCTACAATGAGCAGTTCTTC
cdr3_aa: CASSERLTAGGAYNEQFF
v_call: TRBV10-1
j_call: TRBJ2-1
clone_size: few
d_call: TRBD2

cdr3_nt: TGTGCCAGCAGCTTTGGGGGAGATACTGAAGCTTTCTTT
cdr3_aa: CASSFGGDTEAFF
v_call: TRBV5-6
j_call: TRBJ1-1
clone_size: .
d_call: .

cdr3_nt: TGTGCCAGCAGTGAAGACCTCCCTAGCCGACCGATTGAGAAGTACTTC
cdr3_aa: CASSEDLPSRPIEKYF
v_call: TRBV2
j_call: TRBJ2-7
clone_size: .
d_call: .

cdr3_nt: TGTGCCAGCAGCTTGGAAGGCAGGGATTACAATGAGCAGTTCTTC
cdr3_aa: CASSLEGRDYNEQFF
v_call: TRBV5-6
j_call: TRBJ2-1
clone_size: few
d_call: .

cdr3_nt: TGTGCCTCCCTCCTAGCGGGGGGGCCGATTGAGCAGTTCTTC
cdr3_aa: CASLLAGGPIEQFF
v_call: TRBV7-9
j_call: TRBJ2-1
clone_size: .
d_call: TRBD2

cdr3_nt: TGTGCCAGCAGTCCTAGGACTAGCGGTAGCGAGCAGTTCTTC
cdr3_aa: CASSPRTSGSEQFF
v_call: TRBV27
j_call: TRBJ2-1
clone_size: .
d_call: TRBD2

cdr3_nt: TGTGCCAGCAGCAGCCAGACAGGGGATCCCTACGAGCAGTACTTC
cdr3_aa: CASSSQTGDPYEQYF
v_call: TRBV27
j_call: TRBJ2-7
clone_size: .
d_call: TRBD1

cdr3_nt: TGCGCCAGCAGCCATAGGACAGGGGATTACGAGCAGTACTTC
cdr3_aa: CASSHRTGDYEQYF
v_call: TRBV4-3
j_call: TRBJ2-7
clone_size: .
d_call: TRBD1

cdr3_nt: TGTGCCAGCAGCTTAATAGCGGGAGCGGGAAATGAGCAGTTCTTC
cdr3_aa: CASSLIAGAGNEQFF
v_call: TRBV7-3
j_call: TRBJ2-1
clone_size: once
d_call: TRBD2

cdr3_nt: TGTGCCAGCAGCGTCAGCGGGGGGGCCTCCTACGAGCAGTACTTC
cdr3_aa: CASSVSGGASYEQYF
v_call: TRBV9
j_call: TRBJ2-7
clone_size: .
d_call: TRBD2